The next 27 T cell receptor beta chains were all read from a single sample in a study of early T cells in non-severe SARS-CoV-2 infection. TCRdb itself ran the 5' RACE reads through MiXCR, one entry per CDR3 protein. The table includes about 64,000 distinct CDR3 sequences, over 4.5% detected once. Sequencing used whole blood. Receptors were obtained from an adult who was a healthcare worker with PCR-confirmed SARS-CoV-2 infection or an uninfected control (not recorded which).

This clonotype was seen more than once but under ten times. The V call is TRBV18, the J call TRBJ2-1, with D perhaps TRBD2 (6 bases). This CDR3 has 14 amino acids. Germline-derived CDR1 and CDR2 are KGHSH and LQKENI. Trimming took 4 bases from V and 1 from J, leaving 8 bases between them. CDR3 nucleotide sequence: TGTGCCAGCTCACGCGGGAATTCCTACAATGAGCAGTTCTTC. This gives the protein CASSRGNSYNEQFF. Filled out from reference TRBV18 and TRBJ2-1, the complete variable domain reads NAGVMQNPRHLVRRRGQEARLRCSPMKGHSHVYWYRQLPEEGLKFMVYLQKENIIDESGMPKERFSAEFPKEGPSILRIQQVVRGDSAAYFCASSRGNSYNEQFFGPGTRLTVL.

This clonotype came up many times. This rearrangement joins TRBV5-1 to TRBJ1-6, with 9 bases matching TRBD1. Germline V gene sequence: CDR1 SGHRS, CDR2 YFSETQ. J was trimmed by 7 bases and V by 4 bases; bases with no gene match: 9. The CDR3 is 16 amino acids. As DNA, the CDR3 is TGCGCCAGCAGCCGGACGGGACAGGGAAGAAATTCACCCCTCCACTTT. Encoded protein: CASSRTGQGRNSPLHF.

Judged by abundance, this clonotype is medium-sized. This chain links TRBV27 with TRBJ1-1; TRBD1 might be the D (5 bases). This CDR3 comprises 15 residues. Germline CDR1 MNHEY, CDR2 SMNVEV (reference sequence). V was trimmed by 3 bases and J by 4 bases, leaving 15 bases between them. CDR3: CASSLGIGTGTEAFF. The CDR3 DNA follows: TGTGCCAGCAGTTTGGGTATTGGGACGGGCACTGAAGCTTTCTTT.

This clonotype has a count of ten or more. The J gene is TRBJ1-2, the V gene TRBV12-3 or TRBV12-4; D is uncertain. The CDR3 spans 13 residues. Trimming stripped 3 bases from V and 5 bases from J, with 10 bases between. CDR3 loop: CASSFSTTYGYTF. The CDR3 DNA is TGTGCCAGCAGTTTTAGTACAACTTATGGCTACACCTTC.

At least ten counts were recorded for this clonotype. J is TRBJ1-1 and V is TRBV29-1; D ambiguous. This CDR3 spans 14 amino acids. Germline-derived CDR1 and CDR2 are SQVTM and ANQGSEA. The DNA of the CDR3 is TGCAACGACGCGAAGGCAGAAATGAACACTGAAGCTTTCTTT. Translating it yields CNDAKAEMNTEAFF. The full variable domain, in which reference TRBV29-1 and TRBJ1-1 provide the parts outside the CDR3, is SAVISQKPSRDICQRGTSLTIQCQVDSQVTMMFWYRQQPGQSLTLIATANQGSEATYESGFVIDKFPISRPNLTFSTLTVSNMSPEDSSIYLCNDAKAEMNTEAFFGQGTRLTVV.

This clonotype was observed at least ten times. The CDR3 sequence is CASKSGLMGTDTQYF. The CDR3 nucleotides are TGTGCCAGCAAATCTGGACTTATGGGCACAGATACGCAGTATTTT. This rearrangement joins TRBV2 to TRBJ2-3; a weak D match, TRBD2 (5 bases). The CDR3 is made up of 15 amino acids. CDR1 and CDR2 from the germline V gene are SNHLY and FYNNEI. Trimming took off 7 bases at V and 1 base at J, with 15 bases between the two ends. Filled out from reference TRBV2 and TRBJ2-3, the complete variable domain reads EPEVTQTPSHQVTQMGQEVILRCVPISNHLYFYWYRQILGQKVEFLVSFYNNEISEKSEIFDDQFSVERPDGSNFTLKIRSTKLEDSAMYFCASKSGLMGTDTQYFGPGTRLTVL.

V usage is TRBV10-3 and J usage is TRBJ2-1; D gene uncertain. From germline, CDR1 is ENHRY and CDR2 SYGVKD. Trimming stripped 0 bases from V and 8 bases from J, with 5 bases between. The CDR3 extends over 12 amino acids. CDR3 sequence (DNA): TGTGCCATCAGTGAGTCTCTGGATGAGCAGTTCTTC. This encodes CAISESLDEQFF.

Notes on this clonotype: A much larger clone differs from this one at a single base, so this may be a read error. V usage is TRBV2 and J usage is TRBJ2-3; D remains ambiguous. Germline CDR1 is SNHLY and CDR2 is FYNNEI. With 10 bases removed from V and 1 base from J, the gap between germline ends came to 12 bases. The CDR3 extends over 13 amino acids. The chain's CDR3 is CATSLEGTDTQYF. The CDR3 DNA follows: TGTGCCACCTCCCTGGAAGGCACAGATACGCAGTATTTT.

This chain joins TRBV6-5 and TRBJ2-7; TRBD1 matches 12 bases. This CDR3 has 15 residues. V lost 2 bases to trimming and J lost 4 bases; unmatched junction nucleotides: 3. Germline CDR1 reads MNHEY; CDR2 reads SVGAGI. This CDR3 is CASSYTGQGAYEQYF. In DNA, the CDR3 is TGTGCCAGCAGTTACACGGGACAGGGGGCATACGAGCAGTACTTC.

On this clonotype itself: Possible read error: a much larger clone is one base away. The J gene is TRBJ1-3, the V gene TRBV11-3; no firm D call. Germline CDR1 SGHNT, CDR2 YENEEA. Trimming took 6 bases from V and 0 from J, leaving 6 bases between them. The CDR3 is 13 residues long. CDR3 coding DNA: TGTGCCAGCAGTTCCAACTCTGGAAACACCATATATTTT. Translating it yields CASSSNSGNTIYF.

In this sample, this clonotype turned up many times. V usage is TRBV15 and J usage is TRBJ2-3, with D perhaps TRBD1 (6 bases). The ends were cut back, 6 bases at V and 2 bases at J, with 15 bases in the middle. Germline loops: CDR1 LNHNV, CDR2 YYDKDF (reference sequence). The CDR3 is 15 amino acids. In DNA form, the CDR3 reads TGTGCCACCAGTGCCAGGGGACCTAACACAGATACGCAGTATTTT. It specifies CATSARGPNTDTQYF.

The DNA of the CDR3 is TGTGCCAGCAGCTCCCGGGCTAGCGAGAGAGAGACCCAGTACTTC. This encodes CASSSRASERETQYF. The chain has TRBV7-2 and TRBJ2-5, with a tentative D call TRBD2 (6 bases). The CDR3 is made up of 15 amino acids. CDR1 and CDR2 (germline): SGHTA, FQGNSA. V gave up 4 bases and J gave up 4 bases, with 16 bases separating them.

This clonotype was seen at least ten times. The CDR3 nucleotides read TGCGCCAGCAGCTTGGTACCCATGAACACTGAAGCTTTCTTT. As protein: CASSLVPMNTEAFF. The chain has TRBV5-1 and TRBJ1-1; unclear D gene. The CDR3 covers 14 residues. Germline lookup yields CDR1 SGHRS and CDR2 YFSETQ. V was clipped by 0 bases and J by 0 bases, with 6 bases between them.

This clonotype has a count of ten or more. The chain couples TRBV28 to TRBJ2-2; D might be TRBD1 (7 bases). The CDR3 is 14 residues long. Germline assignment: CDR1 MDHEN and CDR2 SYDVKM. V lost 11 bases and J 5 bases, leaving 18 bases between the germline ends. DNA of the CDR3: TGTGCCGGTCAGGGGGGCCCAAGGACCGGGGAGCTGTTTTTT. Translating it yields CAGQGGPRTGELFF.

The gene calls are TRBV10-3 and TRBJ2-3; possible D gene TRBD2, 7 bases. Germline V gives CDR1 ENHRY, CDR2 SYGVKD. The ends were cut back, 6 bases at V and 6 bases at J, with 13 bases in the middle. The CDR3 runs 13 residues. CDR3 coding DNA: TGTGCCATCAGAGGGGGGGCCGGGGATACGCAGTATTTT. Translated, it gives CAIRGGAGDTQYF.

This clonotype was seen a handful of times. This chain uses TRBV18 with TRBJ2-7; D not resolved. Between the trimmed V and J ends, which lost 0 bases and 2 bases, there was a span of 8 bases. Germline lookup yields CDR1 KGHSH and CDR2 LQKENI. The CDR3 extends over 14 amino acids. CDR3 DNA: TGTGCCAGCTCACCACCGGACGGTCCCTACGAGCAGTACTTC. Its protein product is CASSPPDGPYEQYF.

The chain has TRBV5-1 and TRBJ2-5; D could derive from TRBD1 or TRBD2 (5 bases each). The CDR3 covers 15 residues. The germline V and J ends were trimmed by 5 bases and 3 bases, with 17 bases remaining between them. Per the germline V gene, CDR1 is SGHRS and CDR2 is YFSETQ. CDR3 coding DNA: TGCGCCAGCAGTCCCTATCCCGGGACGGAAGAGACCCAGTACTTC. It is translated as CASSPYPGTEETQYF.

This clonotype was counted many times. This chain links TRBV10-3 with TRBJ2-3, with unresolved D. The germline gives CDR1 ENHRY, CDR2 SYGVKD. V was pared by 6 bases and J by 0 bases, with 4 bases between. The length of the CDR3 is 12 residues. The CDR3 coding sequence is TGTGCCATCAGCCCTAGCACAGATACGCAGTATTTT. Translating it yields CAISPSTDTQYF.

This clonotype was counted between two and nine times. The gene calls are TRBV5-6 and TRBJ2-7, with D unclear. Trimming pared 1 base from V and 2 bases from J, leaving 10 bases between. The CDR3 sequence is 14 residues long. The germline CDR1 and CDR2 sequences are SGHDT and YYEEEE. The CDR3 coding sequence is TGTGCCAGCAGCTTGTCTAACCCTCCCTACGAGCAGTACTTC. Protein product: CASSLSNPPYEQYF.

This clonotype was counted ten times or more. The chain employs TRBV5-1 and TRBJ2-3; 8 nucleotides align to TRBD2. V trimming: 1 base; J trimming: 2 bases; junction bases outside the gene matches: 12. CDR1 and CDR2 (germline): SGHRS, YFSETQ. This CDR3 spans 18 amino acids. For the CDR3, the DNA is TGCGCCAGCAGCTTGACACCAATTAGCGGGGCTGACACAGATACGCAGTATTTT. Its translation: CASSLTPISGADTDTQYF.

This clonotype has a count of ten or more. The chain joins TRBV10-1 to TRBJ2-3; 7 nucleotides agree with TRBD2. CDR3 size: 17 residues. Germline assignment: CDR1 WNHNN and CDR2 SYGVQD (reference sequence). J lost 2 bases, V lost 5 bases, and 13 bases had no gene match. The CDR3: CASSSSFGLADTDTQYF. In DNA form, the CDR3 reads TGCGCCAGCAGTTCCTCCTTCGGGCTAGCGGACACAGATACGCAGTATTTT.

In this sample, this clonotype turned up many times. The CDR3 loop reads CASSRAGTLNTGELFF. Here the CDR3 DNA reads TGTGCCAGCAGCAGGGCCGGGACGCTTAACACCGGGGAGCTGTTTTTT. V is TRBV5-6 and J is TRBJ2-2, with D possibly called TRBD1 or TRBD2 (5 bases each). This CDR3 region has 16 residues. Germline V gives CDR1 SGHDT, CDR2 YYEEEE. V was pared by 4 bases and J by 2 bases, with 15 bases between.

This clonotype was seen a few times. The CDR3 DNA follows: TGCAGCGTCGGGGACATCGGCTCTGGCTACACCTTC. It codes for CSVGDIGSGYTF. The chain carries TRBV29-1 and TRBJ1-2, with D possibly being TRBD1 (6 bases). Trimming cost V 6 bases and J 7 bases, with 15 bases left between them. The CDR3 is made up of 12 amino acids. Germline V gives CDR1 SQVTM, CDR2 ANQGSEA.

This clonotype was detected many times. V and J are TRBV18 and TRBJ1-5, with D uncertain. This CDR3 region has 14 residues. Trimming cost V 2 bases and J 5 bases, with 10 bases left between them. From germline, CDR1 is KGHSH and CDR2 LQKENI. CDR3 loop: CASSPSLEDQPQHF. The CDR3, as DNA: TGTGCCAGCTCACCAAGTCTGGAGGATCAGCCCCAGCATTTT.

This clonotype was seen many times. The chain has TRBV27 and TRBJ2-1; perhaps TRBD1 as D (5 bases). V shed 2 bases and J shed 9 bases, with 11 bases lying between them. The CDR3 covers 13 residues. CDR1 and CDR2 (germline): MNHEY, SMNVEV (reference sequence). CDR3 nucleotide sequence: TGTGCCAGCAGTTTAAAGGGGCCGGGTGAGCAGTTCTTC. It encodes CASSLKGPGEQFF.

This CDR3 reads CASSLSRQGWGEQYF. The CDR3 DNA reads TGTGCCAGCAGTTTATCGCGTCAGGGATGGGGCGAGCAGTACTTC. The chain is built from TRBV27 and TRBJ2-7; TRBD1 might be the D (5 bases). V lost 0 bases and J 6 bases, leaving 15 bases between the germline ends. The CDR3 covers 15 residues. Looked up from germline, CDR1 is MNHEY and CDR2 is SMNVEV (reference sequence).

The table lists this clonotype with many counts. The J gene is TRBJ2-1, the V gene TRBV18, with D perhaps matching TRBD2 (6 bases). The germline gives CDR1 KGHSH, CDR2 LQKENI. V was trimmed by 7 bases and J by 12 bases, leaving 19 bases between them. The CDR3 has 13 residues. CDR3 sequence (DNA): TGTGCCAGCTTTAATAGCGGAATGGATCGGCAGTTCTTC. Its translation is CASFNSGMDRQFF.